This TCR beta chain was sequenced for a study of T cells in Graves' hyperthyroidism and ophthalmopathy. General study findings and limits: The model predicted ophthalmopathy a median around six months before onset.

Amplified TCR beta CDR3 regions came from RNA transcripts. The TCR CDR3 first-round RT-PCR relied on the HTBI primer set. MiXCR, applied by TCRdb to the multiplex PCR reads, yields one record per CDR3 protein. The sample lists roughly 250,000 distinct CDR3 sequences, around 17% occurring once. With regard to this clonotype: Its target is not known.

Sequencing input: blood. The source of this sequence is a woman aged 18 to 35 with Graves' ophthalmopathy.

CDR3 nucleotides: TGTGCCAGTAGTCGGGCAGCGCAAGAGACCCAGTTCTTC. This translates into CASSRAAQETQFF. The J gene is TRBJ2-5, the V gene TRBV19; no firm D call. With the DNA end fitting TRBJ2-1 better, the J assignment may be wrong. This CDR3 comprises 13 residues. The germline V gene encodes CDR1 LNHDA and CDR2 SQIVND (reference sequence).